Presented here are 19 T cell receptor beta chains from one specimen sequenced in a study of vaccination and CD4 T cells after COVID-19. Their specific antigens are unknown. Treatment: approximately 10-day PBMC culture with coronavirus spike peptide pools or control peptides (ViraFEST assay). An Oncomine TCR Beta short-read assay was used to sequence the DNA from cultured CD4+ T cells. TCRdb redid the calling of the PCR reads with MiXCR, one entry per CDR3 protein. The sample holds about 15,000 distinct CDR3 sequences, about 50% seen once. The sample consisted of CD4+ T cells from blood, cultured in vitro. These receptors were obtained from a human donor who had recovered from COVID-19.

This rearrangement joins TRBV20-1 to TRBJ2-7; possible D gene TRBD1, 5 bases. V was clipped by 3 bases and J by 5 bases, with 17 bases between them. The CDR3 contains 14 residues. Germline CDR1 and CDR2: DFQATT and SNEGSKA (reference sequence). The DNA for the CDR3 is TGCAGTGCTAGTCAGGGCGGTCAAATGGACGAGCAGTACTTC. This translates into CSASQGGQMDEQYF.

The genes are TRBV6-5 and TRBJ2-1, with 7 bases lining up with TRBD1. This CDR3 is 14 amino acids long. Germline V gives CDR1 MNHEY, CDR2 SVGAGI. Germline trimming cut 1 base from V and 8 bases from J; bases unmatched to any gene: 5. The DNA of the CDR3 is TGTGCCAGCAGTTACTATACCGACAGGGATGAGCAGTTCTTC. Translating it yields CASSYYTDRDEQFF.

The gene calls are TRBV6-1 and TRBJ1-2; 7 bases are shared with TRBD1. V trimming: 6 bases; J trimming: 3 bases; junction bases outside the gene matches: 4. CDR3 length equals 13 residues. The germline V gene has CDR1 MNHNS and CDR2 SASEGT. CDR3 residues: CASSPGTDYGYTF. DNA for the CDR3: TGTGCCAGCAGCCCCGGGACAGACTATGGCTACACCTTC.

The chain joins TRBV6-5 to TRBJ2-7; D gene unclear. The germline V gene encodes CDR1 MNHEY and CDR2 SVGAGI. The length of the CDR3 is 15 residues. Trimming took 2 bases from V and 2 from J, leaving 13 bases between them. The CDR3 loop is CASSYQTQLTYEQYF. The CDR3 DNA reads as TGTGCCAGCAGTTACCAGACACAACTTACCTACGAGCAGTACTTC.

The V gene is TRBV24-1, the J gene TRBJ1-2; the D gene is possibly TRBD1 (5 bases). There are 14 residues in the CDR3. CDR1 is KGHDR, CDR2 SFDVKD, per germline. V was clipped by 2 bases and J by 8 bases, with 14 bases between them. DNA for the CDR3: TGTGCCACCAGTGATTGGAAAGGGGCGAGAGGCTACACCTTC. Protein: CATSDWKGARGYTF.

The rearrangement uses TRBV19 and TRBJ1-2, with D perhaps TRBD1 (5 bases). V was clipped by 1 base and J by 7 bases, with 13 bases between them. This CDR3 is 14 amino acids long. Germline values: CDR1 LNHDA, CDR2 SQIVND (reference sequence). The CDR3 nucleotides are TGTGCCAGTAGTATAGGCGGAGGGGTCGGTGGCTACACCTTC. Translated, it gives CASSIGGGVGGYTF.

V and J are TRBV7-3 and TRBJ1-1, with D possibly matching TRBD1 (5 bases). Trimming left V 2 bases short and J 1 base short, with 11 bases between. Germline V CDR1 and CDR2: SGHTA, FQGTGA. The CDR3 is made up of 15 amino acids. The CDR3 nucleotides read TGTGCCAGCAGCTTAGGGGGGACGGGGAACACTGAAGCTTTCTTT. As protein: CASSLGGTGNTEAFF.

The genes are TRBV2 and TRBJ1-2; D not resolved. V was clipped by 6 bases and J by 3 bases, with 5 bases between them. Germline V lookup: CDR1 SNHLY, CDR2 FYNNEI. The CDR3 is made up of 11 amino acids. The CDR3 nucleotides read TGTGCCAGCAGGTACCACTATGGCTACACCTTC. Encoded protein: CASRYHYGYTF.

The chain links TRBV20-1 to TRBJ2-7, with 12 bases aligning to TRBD2. The junction had 0 bases not matched to a gene; V was cut back by 3 bases and J by 0 bases. Germline V gene sequence: CDR1 DFQATT, CDR2 SNEGSKA (reference sequence). The CDR3 is made up of 14 amino acids. The CDR3 bases are TGCAGTGCTAGGACTAGCGGGAGCTCCTACGAGCAGTACTTC. Translation gives CSARTSGSSYEQYF.

The chain links TRBV6-5 to TRBJ2-3; a possible D gene is TRBD2 (5 bases). Looked up from germline, CDR1 is MNHEY and CDR2 is SVGAGI. The CDR3 is 14 residues long. V gave up 2 bases and J gave up 2 bases, with 8 bases separating them. CDR3 sequence reads: CASSYIGDTDTQYF. CDR3 nucleotide sequence: TGTGCCAGCAGTTACATCGGGGACACAGATACGCAGTATTTT.

A few counts support this clonotype. This chain connects TRBV20-1 to TRBJ2-5, with 8 bases that match TRBD2. V was clipped by 6 bases and J by 4 bases; unmatched bases: 13. The CDR3 contains 15 residues. From germline, CDR1 is DFQATT and CDR2 SNEGSKA (reference sequence). CDR3 bases: TGCAGTGCCCCCCCCGCGGCGGGGGGAAGAGAGACCCAGTACTTC. It specifies CSAPPAAGGRETQYF.

This clonotype occurred a few times. This chain joins TRBV11-2 and TRBJ2-5, with TRBD1 matching 7 bases. This CDR3 is 15 amino acids long. The V gene end was trimmed by 4 bases and the J gene end by 4 bases; junction bases not matched to a gene: 9. CDR1 is SGHAT, CDR2 FQNNGV, per germline. In DNA form, the CDR3 reads TGTGCCAGCAGCTCTTACAGGGGTAATAGAGAGACCCAGTACTTC. Translating gives CASSSYRGNRETQYF.

The J gene is TRBJ1-1, the V gene TRBV2, with 8 positions matching TRBD1. The germline V gene has CDR1 SNHLY and CDR2 FYNNEI. The CDR3 spans 13 residues. V lost 6 bases, J lost 2 bases, and 2 bases stayed unmatched. CDR3 sequence: CASSQGANTEAFF. CDR3 sequence (DNA): TGTGCCAGCAGCCAGGGGGCCAACACTGAAGCTTTCTTT.

This clonotype was found a few times. V and J are TRBV20-1 and TRBJ2-3, with a possible D match to TRBD1 (6 bases). CDR1 is DFQATT, CDR2 SNEGSKA, per germline (reference sequence). The length of the CDR3 is 12 residues. V was trimmed by 3 bases and J by 5 bases, leaving 9 bases between them. CDR3 residues: CSASKQGDTQYF. The CDR3 nucleotides are TGCAGTGCTAGTAAACAGGGAGATACGCAGTATTTT.

The V gene is TRBV10-2, the J gene TRBJ1-5; D call uncertain. The CDR3 loop spans 14 amino acids. Trimming shortened V by 0 bases and J by 3 bases, and 6 bases separated the two germline ends. Germline CDR1 WSHSY, CDR2 SAAADI. CDR3: CASSESHINQPQHF. CDR3 DNA sequence: TGCGCCAGCAGTGAGTCCCATATCAATCAGCCCCAGCATTTT.

The chain joins TRBV6-5 to TRBJ1-2, with a weak D call TRBD1 (5 bases). There are 13 residues in the CDR3. The germline gives CDR1 MNHEY, CDR2 SVGAGI. V lost 4 bases and J 3 bases, leaving 9 bases between the germline ends. Here the CDR3 DNA reads TGTGCCAGCAGTTTCGACAGAGACTATGGCTACACCTTC. As protein: CASSFDRDYGYTF.

The V gene is TRBV4-1, the J gene TRBJ2-5; TRBD2 is a possible D gene (6 bases). The CDR3 runs 13 residues. CDR1 is MGHRA and CDR2 is YSYEKL in the germline V gene. Trimming removed 1 base at V and 7 bases at J, with 10 bases between. CDR3 DNA: TGCGCCAGCAGCCAAGGCGGGGCCGGGACCCAGTACTTC. Translated: CASSQGGAGTQYF.

This clonotype was seen only a few times. V and J are TRBV7-2 and TRBJ2-3; D is ambiguous. V was shortened by 5 bases and J by 4 bases, with 19 bases between the two germline ends. Germline CDR1 reads SGHTA; CDR2 reads FQGNSA. The CDR3 spans 16 residues. The CDR3 sequence: CASSPRQALTADTQYF. The CDR3 DNA sequence: TGTGCCAGCAGCCCCCGGCAAGCCTTAACAGCAGATACGCAGTATTTT.

This chain connects TRBV7-2 to TRBJ1-1, with 9 nucleotides matching TRBD1. This CDR3 is built from 14 residues. V lost 4 bases, J lost 7 bases, and 7 bases stayed unmatched. Germline assignment: CDR1 SGHTA and CDR2 FQGNSA. The CDR3 sequence: CASSSAGTGSEAFF. The CDR3 coding sequence is TGTGCCAGCAGCTCCGCGGGGACAGGGAGTGAAGCTTTCTTT.